This TCR beta chain comes out of a study of cytomegalovirus exposure and HLA in healthy donors. TCRdb's copy holds only in-frame clones and misses some; the assay was immunoSEQ multiplex PCR. This sample has under 150,000 clones; roughly nine tenths occur once, and the top ten carry under 3%. There are 13 residues in the CDR3. Trimming pared 1 base from V and 5 bases from J, leaving 9 bases between. Germline V gene lookup returns CDR1 SGHRS and CDR2 YFSETQ. General study points: Despite most TCR sequences being rare, some public TCRs occurred in many donors. In the roughly 130 validation repertoires, a later analysis found that first-cohort TCR clusters tended to co-occur. Associated with cytomegalovirus, according to the listing, were 150 to 200 TCR beta chains.

Regarding this clone: What it recognizes is unknown.

This TCR came from a man younger than 30 in good health and CMV-seronegative. The chain is built from TRBV5-1 and TRBJ1-1; weak D call: TRBD1 (6 bases). Sequencing was done on a sample of PBMCs. The DNA of the CDR3 is TGCGCCAGCAGCTTGCAGGGGAAGACTGAAGCTTTCTTT. Its translation: CASSLQGKTEAFF.